This TCR beta chain originates from a study of radiotherapy plus CTLA-4 blockade in lung cancer. Turning to the study itself: There were objective responses in around 18% of patients, and over 30% had disease control.

Germline CDR1 and CDR2: KGHSH and LQKENI. V lost 3 bases and J 2 bases, leaving 13 bases between the germline ends. This CDR3 is built from 15 residues. CTLA-4 blockade using ipilimumab, together with focal radiation, was received by patients with chemo-refractory metastatic non-small-cell lung cancer. The data were produced by immunoSEQ multiplex PCR, yet TCRdb's version contains in-frame clones alone and is incomplete. In the table there are more than 90,000 clones, 70% to 85% of which are singletons. On this clone itself: Antigen unknown.

The study's findings and limits: TCR clones originating in tumors grew in number in blood after radiotherapy plus ipilimumab. Early shifts in blood T cell clones, with interferon-beta, reportedly predicted response best.

The TCR originated in a human donor with non-small cell lung cancer that progressed on radiotherapy plus ipilimumab. Some clones in this sample may be carry-over from other donors' samples. The J gene is TRBJ1-1, the V gene TRBV18, with TRBD1 as a possible D gene (5 bases). Sequencing used peripheral blood, obtained from a patient treated with radiotherapy plus ipilimumab. DNA for the CDR3: TGTGCCAGCTCACCCCCAGGGAGGATTAACACTGAAGCTTTCTTT. Protein: CASSPPGRINTEAFF.